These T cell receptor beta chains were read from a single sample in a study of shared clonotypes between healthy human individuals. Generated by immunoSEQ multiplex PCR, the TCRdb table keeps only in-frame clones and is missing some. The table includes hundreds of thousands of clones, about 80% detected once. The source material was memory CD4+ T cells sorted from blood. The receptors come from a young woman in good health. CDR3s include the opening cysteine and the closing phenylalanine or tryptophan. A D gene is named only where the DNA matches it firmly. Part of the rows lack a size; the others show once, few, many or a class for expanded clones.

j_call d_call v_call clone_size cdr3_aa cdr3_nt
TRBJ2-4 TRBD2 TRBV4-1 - CASSQEFGASGGNIQYF TGCGCCAGCAGCCAAGAATTCGGGGCTAGCGGGGGAAACATTCAGTACTTC
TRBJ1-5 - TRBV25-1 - CASSGGGGNQPQHF TGTGCCAGCAGTGGGGGCGGAGGGAATCAGCCCCAGCATTTT
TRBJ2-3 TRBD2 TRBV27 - CASSRTSGRDKDTQYF TGTGCCAGCAGTAGGACTAGCGGGAGGGATAAAGATACGCAGTATTTT
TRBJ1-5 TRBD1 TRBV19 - CASSSTGGSSNQPQHF TGTGCCAGTAGTTCAACAGGGGGCTCGAGCAATCAGCCCCAGCATTTT
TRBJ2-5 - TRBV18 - CASQRASTGETQYF TGTGCCAGCCAAAGGGCCTCGACGGGGGAGACCCAGTACTTC
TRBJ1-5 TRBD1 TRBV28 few CASSSGQGANQPQHF TGTGCCAGCAGTTCGGGACAGGGGGCAAATCAGCCCCAGCATTTT
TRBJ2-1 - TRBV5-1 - CASSWTRGAYNEQFF TGCGCCAGCTCTTGGACTAGGGGGGCCTACAATGAGCAGTTCTTC
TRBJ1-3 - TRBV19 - CASGSSGNTIYF TGTGCCAGTGGCTCCTCCGGAAACACCATATATTTT
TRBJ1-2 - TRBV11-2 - CASSPYGTAGYTF TGTGCCAGCAGCCCTTACGGGACTGCTGGCTACACCTTC
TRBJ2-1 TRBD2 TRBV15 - CATSRDKASGRGNEQFF TGTGCCACCAGCAGAGATAAGGCTAGCGGGAGGGGGAATGAGCAGTTCTTC
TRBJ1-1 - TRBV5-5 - CASSLDPHPETEAFF TGTGCCAGCAGCTTGGATCCCCACCCGGAGACTGAAGCTTTCTTT
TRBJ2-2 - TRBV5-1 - CASSSSGGRLSTGELFF TGCGCCAGCAGTTCTTCCGGGGGGCGGCTGAGCACCGGGGAGCTGTTTTTT
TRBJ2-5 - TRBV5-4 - CASSLAVLSGRGQETQYF TGTGCCAGCAGCTTGGCCGTGTTGAGCGGGCGCGGACAAGAGACCCAGTACTTC
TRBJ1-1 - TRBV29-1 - CSITGLAQDTEAFF TGCAGCATAACCGGGCTAGCCCAGGACACTGAAGCTTTCTTT
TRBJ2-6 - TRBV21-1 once CASSKGRRGILTTGANVLTF TGTGCCAGCAGCAAAGGAAGAAGGGGTATCCTTACGACTGGGGCCAACGTCCTGACTTTC
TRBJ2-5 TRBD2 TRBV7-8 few CASSLSGGVQETQYF TGTGCCAGCAGCTTATCGGGAGGAGTACAAGAGACCCAGTACTTC
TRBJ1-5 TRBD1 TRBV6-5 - CASSGDRHRNQPQHF TGTGCCAGCAGTGGGGACAGACATAGAAATCAGCCCCAGCATTTT
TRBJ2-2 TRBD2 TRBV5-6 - CASGPWRGLEWTGELFF TGTGCCAGCGGCCCTTGGCGCGGACTAGAGTGGACCGGGGAGCTGTTTTTT
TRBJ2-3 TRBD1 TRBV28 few CASSLRGRVSTDTQYF TGTGCCAGCAGTTTAAGGGGGCGGGTCAGCACAGATACGCAGTATTTT
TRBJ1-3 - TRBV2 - CASSWQGYGGNTIYF TGTGCCAGCAGTTGGCAGGGGTACGGTGGAAACACCATATATTTT
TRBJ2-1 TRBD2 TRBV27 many CASSQLAGALPLSYNEQFF TGTGCCAGCAGTCAGCTAGCGGGAGCCCTCCCTTTATCCTACAATGAGCAGTTCTTC
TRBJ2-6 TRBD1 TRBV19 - CASSIQGVGANVLTF TGTGCCAGTAGTATACAGGGGGTCGGGGCCAACGTCCTGACTTTC
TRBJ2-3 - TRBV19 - CASSNWRTSTDTQYF TGTGCCAGTAGTAATTGGCGGACGAGCACAGATACGCAGTATTTT
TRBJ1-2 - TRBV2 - CASSVTATGYTF TGTGCCAGCAGTGTGACTGCAACTGGCTACACCTTC
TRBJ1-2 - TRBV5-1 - CASSPTSGVGGYTF TGCGCCAGCAGCCCCACGTCGGGGGTTGGTGGCTACACCTTC
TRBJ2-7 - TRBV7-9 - CASRGGSHEQYF TGTGCCAGCAGAGGGGGTTCCCACGAGCAGTACTTC
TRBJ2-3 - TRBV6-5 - CASRGYNPTDTQYF TGTGCCAGCAGGGGCTACAACCCCACAGATACGCAGTATTTT
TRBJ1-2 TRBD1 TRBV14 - CASSQRTGRLDYGYTF TGTGCCAGCAGCCAAAGGACAGGGAGGCTCGACTATGGCTACACCTTC
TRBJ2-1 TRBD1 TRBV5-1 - CASSLAPGQINEQFF TGCGCCAGCAGCTTGGCACCGGGACAGATCAATGAGCAGTTCTTC
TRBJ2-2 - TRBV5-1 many CASSLSRANTGELFF TGCGCCAGCAGCTTGTCTAGGGCGAACACCGGGGAGCTGTTTTTT
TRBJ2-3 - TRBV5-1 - CASSLVSTGTDTQYF TGCGCCAGCAGCTTGGTCTCTACTGGAACAGATACGCAGTATTTT
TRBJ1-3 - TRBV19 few CASSMYRSSGNTIYF TGTGCCAGTAGTATGTACCGAAGCTCTGGAAACACCATATATTTT
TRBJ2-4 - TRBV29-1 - CNQRPGLNIQYF TGCAACCAACGTCCGGGATTAAACATTCAGTACTTC
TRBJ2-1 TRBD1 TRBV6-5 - CASSYGQGAGEQFF TGTGCCAGCAGTTACGGGCAGGGGGCTGGTGAGCAGTTCTTC
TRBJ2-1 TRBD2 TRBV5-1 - CASSFSPGLAGAPNEQFF TGCGCCAGCAGCTTTTCCCCGGGACTAGCGGGTGCCCCCAATGAGCAGTTCTTC